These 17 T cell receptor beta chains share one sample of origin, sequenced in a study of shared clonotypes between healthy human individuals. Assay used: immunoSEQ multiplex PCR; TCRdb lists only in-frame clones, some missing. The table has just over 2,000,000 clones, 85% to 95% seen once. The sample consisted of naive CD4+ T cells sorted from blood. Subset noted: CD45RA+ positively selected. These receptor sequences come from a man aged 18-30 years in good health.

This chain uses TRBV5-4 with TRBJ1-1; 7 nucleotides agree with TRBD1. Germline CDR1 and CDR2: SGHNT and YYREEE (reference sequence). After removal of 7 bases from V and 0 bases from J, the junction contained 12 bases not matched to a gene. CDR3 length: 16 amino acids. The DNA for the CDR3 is TGTGCCAGCCAGGGGGTTAAGGGAGGAATGAACACTGAAGCTTTCTTT. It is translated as CASQGVKGGMNTEAFF.

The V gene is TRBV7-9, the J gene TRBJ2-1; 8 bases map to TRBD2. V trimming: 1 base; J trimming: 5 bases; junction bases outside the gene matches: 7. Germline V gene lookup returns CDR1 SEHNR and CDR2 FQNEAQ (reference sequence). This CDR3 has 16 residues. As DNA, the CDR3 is TGTGCCAGCAGCTTAGGGGTAGTAGCGGGGAACAATGAGCAGTTCTTC. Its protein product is CASSLGVVAGNNEQFF.

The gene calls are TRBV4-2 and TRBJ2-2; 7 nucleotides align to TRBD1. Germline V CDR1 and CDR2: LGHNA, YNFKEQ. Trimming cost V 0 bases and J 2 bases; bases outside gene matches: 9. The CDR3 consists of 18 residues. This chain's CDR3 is CASSQDHPGQRNTGELFF. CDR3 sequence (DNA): TGTGCCAGCAGCCAAGATCATCCGGGACAGAGAAACACCGGGGAGCTGTTTTTT.

In nucleotides, the CDR3 is TGTGCCAGCAGCTCAGAGGGGGGGAGTGCGTACGAGCAGTACTTC. This gives the protein CASSSEGGSAYEQYF. The chain links TRBV7-2 to TRBJ2-7; possibly TRBD2 for D (7 bases). Trimming shortened V by 4 bases and J by 4 bases, and 17 bases separated the two germline ends. This CDR3 is 15 amino acids long. Germline-derived CDR1 and CDR2 are SGHTA and FQGNSA.

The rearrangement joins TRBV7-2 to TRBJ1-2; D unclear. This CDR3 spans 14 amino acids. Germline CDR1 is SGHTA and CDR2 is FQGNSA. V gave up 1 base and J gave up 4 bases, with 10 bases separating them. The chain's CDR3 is CASSLEGFSYGYTF. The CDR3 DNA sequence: TGTGCCAGCAGCTTAGAAGGTTTTAGCTATGGCTACACCTTC.

This CDR3 is CAWSALWGTGGYEQYF. CDR3 nucleotide sequence: TGTGCCTGGAGTGCCCTGTGGGGGACAGGGGGCTACGAGCAGTACTTC. The chain links TRBV30 to TRBJ2-7, with 11 bases aligning to TRBD1. V gave up 1 base and J gave up 3 bases; unmatched junction bases: 8. The CDR3 extends over 16 amino acids. CDR1 is GTSNPN and CDR2 is SVGIG in the germline V gene (reference sequence).

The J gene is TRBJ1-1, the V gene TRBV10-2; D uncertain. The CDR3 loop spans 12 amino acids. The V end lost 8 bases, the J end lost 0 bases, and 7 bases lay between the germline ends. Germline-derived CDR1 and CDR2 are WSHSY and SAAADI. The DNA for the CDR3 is TGCGCCAGCGCACGTATGAACACTGAAGCTTTCTTT. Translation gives CASARMNTEAFF.

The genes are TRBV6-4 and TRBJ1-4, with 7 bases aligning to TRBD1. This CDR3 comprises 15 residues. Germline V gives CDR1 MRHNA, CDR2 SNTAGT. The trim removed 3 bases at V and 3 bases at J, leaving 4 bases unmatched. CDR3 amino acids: CASSEQGSSNEKLFF. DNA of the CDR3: TGTGCCAGCAGTGAACAGGGGTCTTCTAATGAAAAACTGTTTTTT.

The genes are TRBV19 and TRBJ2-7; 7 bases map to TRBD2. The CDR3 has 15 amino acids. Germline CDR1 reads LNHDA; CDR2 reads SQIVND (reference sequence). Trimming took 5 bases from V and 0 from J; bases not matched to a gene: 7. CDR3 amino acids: CASSASSGSSYEQYF. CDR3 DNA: TGTGCCAGTAGTGCTTCTAGCGGAAGCTCCTACGAGCAGTACTTC.

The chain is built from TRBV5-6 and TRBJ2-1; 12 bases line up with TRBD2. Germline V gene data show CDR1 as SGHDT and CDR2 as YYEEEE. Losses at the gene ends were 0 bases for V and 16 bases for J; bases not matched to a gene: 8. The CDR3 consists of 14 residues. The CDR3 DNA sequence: TGTGCCAGCAGCTTGGATCTAGCGGGGGGGCCCGACTTCTTC. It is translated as CASSLDLAGGPDFF.

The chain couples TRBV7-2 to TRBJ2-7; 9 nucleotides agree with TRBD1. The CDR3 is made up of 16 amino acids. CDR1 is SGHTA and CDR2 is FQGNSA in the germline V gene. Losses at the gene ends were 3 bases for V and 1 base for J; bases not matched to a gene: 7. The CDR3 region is CASSFARDRVSYEQYF. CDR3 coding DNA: TGTGCCAGCAGCTTCGCCCGGGACAGGGTGTCCTACGAGCAGTACTTC.

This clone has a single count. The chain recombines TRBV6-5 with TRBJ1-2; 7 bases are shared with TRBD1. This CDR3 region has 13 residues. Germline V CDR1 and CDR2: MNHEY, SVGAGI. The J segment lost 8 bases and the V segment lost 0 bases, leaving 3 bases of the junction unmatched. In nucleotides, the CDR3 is TGTGCCAGCAGTTACTCGAGACAGGGCGGCTACACCTTC. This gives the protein CASSYSRQGGYTF.

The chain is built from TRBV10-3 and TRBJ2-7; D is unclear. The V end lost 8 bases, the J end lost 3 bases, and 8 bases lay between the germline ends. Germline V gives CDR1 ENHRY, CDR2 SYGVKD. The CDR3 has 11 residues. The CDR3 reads CAIGPVYEQYF. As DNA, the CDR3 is TGTGCCATCGGACCGGTCTACGAGCAGTACTTC.

CDR3 nucleotide sequence: TGTGCCAGCAGCTTAATGCAGGGGAACTCCTACGAGCAGTACTTC. This sequence encodes CASSLMQGNSYEQYF. The chain links TRBV7-2 to TRBJ2-7; TRBD1 might be the D (6 bases). V lost 2 bases to trimming and J lost 0 bases, with 11 bases between them. The CDR3 has 15 residues. Germline CDR1 reads SGHTA; CDR2 reads FQGNSA.

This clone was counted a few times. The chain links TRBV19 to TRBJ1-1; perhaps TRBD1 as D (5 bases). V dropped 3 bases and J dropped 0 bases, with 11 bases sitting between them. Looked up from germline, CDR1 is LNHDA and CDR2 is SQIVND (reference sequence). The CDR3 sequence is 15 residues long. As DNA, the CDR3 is TGTGCCAGTAGTATCACGACAGTCTTGAACACTGAAGCTTTCTTT. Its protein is CASSITTVLNTEAFF.

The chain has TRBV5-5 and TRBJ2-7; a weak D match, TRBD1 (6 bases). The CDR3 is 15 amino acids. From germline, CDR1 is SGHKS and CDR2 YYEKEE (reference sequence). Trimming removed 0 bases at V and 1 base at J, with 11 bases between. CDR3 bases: TGTGCCAGCAGCTTGGAGGCAGGGGATTCCTACGAGCAGTACTTC. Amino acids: CASSLEAGDSYEQYF.

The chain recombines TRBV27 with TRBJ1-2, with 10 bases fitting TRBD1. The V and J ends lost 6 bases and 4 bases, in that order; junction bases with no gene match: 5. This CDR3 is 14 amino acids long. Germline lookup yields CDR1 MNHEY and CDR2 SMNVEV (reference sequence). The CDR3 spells CASRRGQGTYGYTF. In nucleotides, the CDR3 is TGTGCCAGCAGGAGGGGACAGGGGACCTATGGCTACACCTTC.